This T cell receptor (beta chain) was identified during a study of T cell responses to AZD1222 COVID-19 vaccine. Overall study results and limits: Seropositive at baseline were only a handful of AZD1222 recipients.

Sequenced by immunoSEQ multiplex PCR; TCRdb stores in-frame clones only, minus some. The table has 120,000 or so clones, roughly 87% seen once. Notes on this clone: Its antigen is currently unknown.

Sample: peripheral blood, taken on day 0 of AZD1222 vaccination. The sequence derives from an adult in good health.

Written as DNA, the CDR3 is TGTGCCAGCAGCGCGGGGACAGTGGTTCCAGATAATTCACCCCTCCACTTT. It specifies CASSAGTVVPDNSPLHF. The chain is built from TRBV9 and TRBJ1-6, with TRBD1 matching 7 bases. CDR3 length: 17 residues. Germline CDR1 is SGDLS and CDR2 is YYNGEE. V dropped 3 bases and J dropped 5; count of bases not matched to a gene: 11.